The 29 T cell receptor beta chains in this list originate from one sample, sequenced in a study of blood T cells in healthy people across ages. Combining a sample-barcoded 5' primer with a J-beta primer mix, a second PCR ran for roughly 7 to 12 cycles. MiXCR, applied by TCRdb to the 5' RACE reads, yields one record per CDR3 protein. Counted here are over a million distinct CDR3 sequences, around 45% occurring once; the ten biggest clones make up under 20%. Sample: blood. The receptors originated from an older woman in good health.

The rearrangement links TRBV20-1 to TRBJ2-5; perhaps TRBD2 as D (5 bases). The CDR3 is 14 amino acids. Germline CDR1 DFQATT, CDR2 SNEGSKA (reference sequence). V lost 5 bases and J lost 4, with 17 bases in between. CDR3 loop: CSAPGGPPGETQYF. The CDR3 DNA is TGCAGTGCTCCTGGAGGCCCCCCCGGAGAGACCCAGTACTTC.

The V and J genes are TRBV12-3 or TRBV12-4 and TRBJ1-6, with TRBD1 matching 10 bases. V lost 3 bases, J lost 7 bases, and 3 bases stayed unmatched. The length of the CDR3 is 15 residues. The CDR3 loop is CASSLTGGPNSPLHF. CDR3 DNA: TGTGCCAGCAGTTTGACAGGGGGCCCGAATTCACCCCTCCACTTT.

This chain connects TRBV18 to TRBJ2-1, with 9 bases that match TRBD1. V lost 2 bases to trimming and J lost 8 bases; unmatched junction nucleotides: 4. The CDR3 covers 14 residues. Germline-derived CDR1 and CDR2 are KGHSH and LQKENI. The CDR3 nucleotides are TGTGCCAGCTCACCAGGACAGGGGTTGGATGAGCAGTTCTTC. Encoded protein: CASSPGQGLDEQFF.

The chain combines TRBV3-1 with TRBJ2-3; D uncertain. The V end lost 3 bases, the J end lost 6 bases, and 7 bases lay between the germline ends. The CDR3 consists of 12 residues. Per germline, CDR1 LGHDT and CDR2 YNNKEL (reference sequence). CDR3 residues: CASSHDLDTQYF. The CDR3 DNA sequence: TGTGCCAGCAGCCATGATCTGGATACGCAGTATTTT.

Many counts were recorded for this clonotype. This chain joins TRBV5-1 and TRBJ2-7; 9 bases map to TRBD1. Germline trimming cut 3 bases from V and 2 bases from J; bases unmatched to any gene: 3. The CDR3 runs to 14 residues. CDR1 is SGHRS, CDR2 YFSETQ, per germline. The CDR3 coding sequence is TGCGCCAGCAGCTCGGGACAGGGAACCTACGAGCAGTACTTC. Amino acid sequence: CASSSGQGTYEQYF.

The chain couples TRBV12-3 or TRBV12-4 to TRBJ2-1, with D possibly called TRBD1 or TRBD2 (5 bases each). V was shortened by 2 bases and J by 9 bases, with 17 bases between the two germline ends. The CDR3 consists of 15 residues. CDR3 coding DNA: TGTGCCAGCAGTTTAATGGGGAGTACCCAGGGTGAGCAGTTCTTC. This encodes CASSLMGSTQGEQFF.

The V and J genes are TRBV5-1 and TRBJ2-7; 10 bases are shared with TRBD2. V was pared by 6 bases and J by 4 bases, with 7 bases of the junction left unmatched. This CDR3 region has 14 residues. CDR1 and CDR2 (germline): SGHRS, YFSETQ. The CDR3 region has the DNA TGCGCCAGCATCATCGGACTAGCGGAATACGAGCAGTACTTC. Translated, it gives CASIIGLAEYEQYF.

The V call is TRBV7-3, the J call TRBJ1-2; the match to TRBD1 covers 9 bases. The length of the CDR3 is 14 residues. Germline V gives CDR1 SGHTA, CDR2 FQGTGA. The V and J ends lost 5 bases and 8 bases, in that order; junction bases with no gene match: 9. The CDR3 bases are TGTGCCAGCAGCCCCGGGACAGGGCTGTTCGGCTACACCTTC. It yields the protein CASSPGTGLFGYTF.

The rearrangement uses TRBV5-4 and TRBJ1-1; D is possibly TRBD1 (5 bases). Trimming removed 3 bases at V and 1 base at J, with 13 bases between. The V gene's germline CDR1 is SGHNT and CDR2 YYREEE (reference sequence). The CDR3 is made up of 15 amino acids. The CDR3 loop reads CASSSVRTGNTEAFF. The DNA for the CDR3 is TGTGCCAGCAGCTCGGTCCGCACAGGGAACACTGAAGCTTTCTTT.

The chain couples TRBV28 to TRBJ2-5; TRBD1 is a possible D gene (7 bases). The DNA matches TRBJ2-7 better at its end, which makes the J call doubtful. The CDR3 loop spans 14 amino acids. Germline CDR1 MDHEN, CDR2 SYDVKM. For the CDR3, the DNA is TGTGCCAGCAGGCCCGGGGGACAGAACTACGAGCAGTACTTC. Its translation is CASRPGGQNYEQYF.

This clonotype was observed a handful of times. J is TRBJ1-2 and V is TRBV29-1; tentative D call: TRBD1 (6 bases). This CDR3 has 12 residues. CDR1 and CDR2 from the germline V gene are SQVTM and ANQGSEA. V was cut by 6 bases and J by 7 bases, with 15 bases left in between. This CDR3 reads CSVETGYSGYTF. The CDR3 DNA is TGCAGCGTCGAAACAGGGTACTCTGGCTACACCTTC.

The chain links TRBV9 to TRBJ2-6; D is unclear. Germline CDR1 reads SGDLS; CDR2 reads YYNGEE. The CDR3 is 15 amino acids. Trimming stripped 3 bases from V and 0 bases from J, with 7 bases between. CDR3 protein: CASSAFGSGANVLTF. The CDR3, as DNA: TGTGCCAGCAGCGCATTTGGCTCTGGGGCCAACGTCCTGACTTTC. Looking up the rest from reference TRBV9 and TRBJ2-6 gives the full variable domain: DSGVTQTPKHLITATGQRVTLRCSPRSGDLSVYWYQQSLDQGLQFLIQYYNGEERAKGNILERFSAQQFPDLHSELNLSSLELGDSALYFCASSAFGSGANVLTFGAGSRLTVL.

V and J are TRBV15 and TRBJ1-3; no firm D call. This CDR3 comprises 14 residues. Trimming shortened V by 4 bases and J by 3 bases, and 10 bases separated the two germline ends. Germline V gene lookup returns CDR1 LNHNV and CDR2 YYDKDF (reference sequence). The CDR3 nucleotides are TGTGCCACCAGCAAGGGAGGCGGTGGAAACACCATATATTTT. Its translation is CATSKGGGGNTIYF. Full variable domain (remainder filled in from reference TRBV15 and TRBJ1-3): DAMVIQNPRYQVTQFGKPVTLSCSQTLNHNVMYWYQQKSSQAPKLLFHYYDKDFNNEADTPDNFQSRRPNTSFCFLDIRSPGLGDTAMYLCATSKGGGGNTIYFGEGSWLTVV.

A single count supports this clonotype. The chain is built from TRBV10-3 and TRBJ1-6, with D possibly being TRBD1 (6 bases). There are 15 residues in the CDR3. CDR1 and CDR2 (germline): ENHRY, SYGVKD. V gave up 0 bases and J gave up 14 bases, with 17 bases separating them. CDR3 sequence reads: CAISESPGATTALHF. For the CDR3, the DNA is TGTGCCATCAGTGAGTCGCCAGGGGCCACCACAGCCCTCCACTTT.

The chain carries TRBV2 and TRBJ1-2; 8 positions agree with TRBD1. Germline loops: CDR1 SNHLY, CDR2 FYNNEI. The CDR3 covers 13 residues. With 6 bases clipped from V and 8 bases from J, the junction kept 8 bases outside the gene matches. DNA of the CDR3: TGTGCCAGCAGGATGGACAGGGCGGCAGGCTACACCTTC. Protein product: CASRMDRAAGYTF.

This clonotype appeared a few times. This sequence joins TRBV7-2 and TRBJ2-5; no definite D call. CDR1 and CDR2 (germline): SGHTA, FQGNSA. V was cut by 1 base and J by 4 bases, with 7 bases left in between. The CDR3 extends over 13 amino acids. CDR3 sequence: CASSLGAVETQYF. The DNA for the CDR3 is TGTGCCAGCAGCTTAGGGGCGGTAGAGACCCAGTACTTC.

Here the CDR3 reads CASSDGTGEQFF. CDR3 DNA sequence: TGTGCCAGCAGCGACGGGACAGGGGAGCAGTTCTTC. J is TRBJ2-1 and V is TRBV9; 9 bases agree with TRBD1. The V and J ends lost 3 bases and 10 bases, in that order; junction bases with no gene match: 2. From germline, CDR1 is SGDLS and CDR2 YYNGEE. The CDR3 runs 12 residues.

This chain uses TRBV7-3 with TRBJ2-3; 9 positions match TRBD2. Looked up from germline, CDR1 is SGHTA and CDR2 is FQGTGA. This CDR3 is built from 17 residues. The ends lost 1 base at V and 3 bases at J; junction bases unmatched: 8. This CDR3 reads CASSLRAGGRATDTQYF. CDR3 DNA: TGTGCCAGCAGCTTAAGGGCCGGCGGGAGGGCGACAGATACGCAGTATTTT.

V and J are TRBV27 and TRBJ2-2; tentative D call: TRBD1 (6 bases). Looked up from germline, CDR1 is MNHEY and CDR2 is SMNVEV (reference sequence). The CDR3 spans 15 residues. The V gene lost 6 bases and the J gene lost 0 bases, with 11 bases spanning the gap. The CDR3 DNA follows: TGTGCCAGCAGCAAGGGACAAACGAACACCGGGGAGCTGTTTTTT. Its protein is CASSKGQTNTGELFF.

The rearrangement links TRBV20-1 to TRBJ2-7, with 7 bases lining up with TRBD2. The DNA end lines up better with TRBJ2-5; the J call may be wrong. Germline CDR1 is DFQATT and CDR2 is SNEGSKA (reference sequence). The length of the CDR3 is 14 residues. The CDR3 bases are TGCAGTGCTAGAGAGAGGGAGGGACTCGTGACCCAGTACTTC. Its translation: CSAREREGLVTQYF.

The chain is built from TRBV5-1 and TRBJ2-5; D perhaps matches TRBD2 (6 bases). The CDR3 totals 15 residues. V was shortened by 2 bases and J by 8 bases, with 19 bases between the two germline ends. Germline CDR1 reads SGHRS; CDR2 reads YFSETQ. In DNA form, the CDR3 reads TGCGCCAGCAGCTTTTCCGGGACGAGGGAGGACACCCAGTACTTC. Protein product: CASSFSGTREDTQYF.

This clonotype was seen just once. The gene calls are TRBV24-1 and TRBJ2-1, with 8 bases aligning to TRBD2. Per germline, CDR1 KGHDR and CDR2 SFDVKD. CDR3 length equals 16 residues. Trimming at V came to 5 bases and at J to 13 bases, leaving 18 bases not matched to a gene. CDR3 protein: CATSGLLADSQETQFF. The DNA for the CDR3 is TGTGCCACCAGTGGGTTACTAGCGGACAGCCAAGAGACCCAGTTCTTC.

This clonotype was counted between two and nine times. The gene calls are TRBV5-1 and TRBJ2-3; D is perhaps TRBD1 (6 bases). The ends were cut back, 7 bases at V and 5 bases at J, with 20 bases in the middle. Per the germline V gene, CDR1 is SGHRS and CDR2 is YFSETQ. This CDR3 is built from 15 residues. CDR3 nucleotide sequence: TGCGCCAGCCGCCTCCTGGACAGACTCTTAGATACGCAGTATTTT. Amino acids: CASRLLDRLLDTQYF.

The rearrangement links TRBV2 to TRBJ2-7; D tentatively fits TRBD1 or TRBD2 (6 bases each). The CDR3 runs 14 residues. Trimming cost V 9 bases and J 1 base, with 16 bases left between them. Germline CDR1 and CDR2: SNHLY and FYNNEI. CDR3 DNA sequence: TGTGCCAGTCATCCGGGGGACATATCCTACGAGCAGTACTTC. Translated, it gives CASHPGDISYEQYF. Drawing the rest from reference TRBV2 and TRBJ2-7, the complete variable domain is EPEVTQTPSHQVTQMGQEVILRCVPISNHLYFYWYRQILGQKVEFLVSFYNNEISEKSEIFDDQFSVERPDGSNFTLKIRSTKLEDSAMYFCASHPGDISYEQYFGPGTRLTVT.

The V call is TRBV20-1, the J call TRBJ2-3; D may be TRBD2 (6 bases). Germline loops: CDR1 DFQATT, CDR2 SNEGSKA (reference sequence). There are 15 residues in the CDR3. Trimming removed 3 bases at V and 4 bases at J, with 17 bases between. This chain's CDR3 is CSARGWGVYADTQYF. The DNA of the CDR3 is TGCAGTGCTAGGGGCTGGGGGGTCTATGCAGATACGCAGTATTTT.

V is TRBV10-3 and J is TRBJ2-1, with TRBD2 identical over 8 bases. Germline V lookup: CDR1 ENHRY, CDR2 SYGVKD. The CDR3 is 14 residues long. Losses at the gene ends were 7 bases for V and 10 bases for J; bases not matched to a gene: 12. The CDR3 region has the DNA TGTGCCATCACGGTTTCGGGAGGGGCGTCCGAGCAGTTCTTC. Its protein product is CAITVSGGASEQFF.

The rearrangement joins TRBV10-3 to TRBJ2-7; no reliable D call. From germline, CDR1 is ENHRY and CDR2 SYGVKD. CDR3 size: 16 residues. Trimming removed 5 bases from V and 4 bases from J, with 21 bases in between. The CDR3 region is CAISLISQEVGYEQYF. The CDR3 coding sequence is TGTGCCATCAGTCTCATATCCCAGGAAGTTGGGTACGAGCAGTACTTC.

This clonotype was picked up a small number of times. V usage is TRBV28 and J usage is TRBJ2-7; no clear D. Deletions cut 3 bases from V and 2 bases from J, with 14 bases between. This CDR3 is built from 15 residues. Germline CDR1 is MDHEN and CDR2 is SYDVKM. Here the CDR3 DNA reads TGTGCCAGCAGTTTTACGAGCGCATTCCCCTACGAGCAGTACTTC. Translated, it gives CASSFTSAFPYEQYF.

This clonotype was seen at least ten times. The rearrangement joins TRBV29-1 to TRBJ2-3, with D perhaps given as TRBD1 or TRBD2 (5 bases each). Germline assignment: CDR1 SQVTM and CDR2 ANQGSEA. The V end lost 7 bases, the J end lost 5 bases, and 7 bases lay between the germline ends. The CDR3 covers 10 residues. CDR3 region: CSGGGDTQYF. CDR3 sequence (DNA): TGCAGCGGTGGGGGAGATACGCAGTATTTT.